The 17 T cell receptor beta chains below were found in one sample sequenced in a study of T cell repertoires in cytomegalovirus infection. Antigens for these TCRs are unknown. TCRdb fed the reads into MiXCR, producing one record per CDR3 protein. The profile shows about 920,000 distinct CDR3 sequences, roughly 31% of them singletons. This specimen consisted of cultured CD8+ T cells from PBMCs, obtained from culture after CMV antigen stimulation. Receptors originate from a human donor in good health (CMV status not recorded). Some clones in this sample may be carry-over from other donors' samples.

This clonotype was found a few times. The V call is TRBV19, the J call TRBJ1-4; TRBD1 agrees at 10 bases. The CDR3 runs 18 residues. J was trimmed by 1 base and V by 5 bases; bases with no gene match: 10. Germline V CDR1 and CDR2: LNHDA, SQIVND (reference sequence). DNA of the CDR3: TGTGCCAGTAGTTTTCTCCGGGACAGGGGAATAACTAATGAAAAACTGTTTTTT. It specifies CASSFLRDRGITNEKLFF.

The rearrangement joins TRBV12-3 or TRBV12-4 to TRBJ2-3, with D hard to call. The CDR3 extends over 14 amino acids. With 4 bases removed from V and 0 bases from J, the gap between germline ends came to 8 bases. CDR3 sequence (DNA): TGTGCCAGCAGTTCTCGTCCTAGCACAGATACGCAGTATTTT. Translation: CASSSRPSTDTQYF.

This clonotype was seen a handful of times. CDR3 nucleotide sequence: TGTGCCAGCGCCCCAATGGCGGGGGGCACAGATACGCAGTATTTT. The encoded protein is CASAPMAGGTDTQYF. V and J are TRBV6-2 or TRBV6-3 and TRBJ2-3; 7 bases line up with TRBD2. V trimming: 8 bases; J trimming: 1 base; junction bases outside the gene matches: 9. This CDR3 comprises 15 residues. The germline V gene has CDR1 MNHEY and CDR2 SVGEGT.

The chain carries TRBV7-6 and TRBJ2-2; D might be TRBD2 (5 bases). The V and J ends lost 5 bases and 0 bases respectively, with 16 bases between them. Per the germline V gene, CDR1 is SGHVS and CDR2 is FNYEAQ. CDR3 size: 17 residues. This CDR3 reads CASSPNSGFSNTGELFF. CDR3 sequence (DNA): TGTGCCAGCAGCCCCAACTCGGGATTCTCGAACACCGGGGAGCTGTTTTTT. Based on the CDR3 plus reference TRBV7-6 and TRBJ2-2, the full variable domain is GAGVSQSPRYKVTKRGQDVALRCDPISGHVSLYWYRQALGQGPEFLTYFNYEAQQDKSGLPNDRFSAERPEGSISTLTIQRTEQRDSAMYRCASSPNSGFSNTGELFFGEGSRLTVL.

The chain joins TRBV4-3 to TRBJ2-3; the match to TRBD2 covers 10 bases. V lost 1 base to trimming and J lost 3 bases; unmatched junction nucleotides: 13. Germline loops: CDR1 LGHNA, CDR2 YSLEER. The CDR3 runs 19 residues. The CDR3 DNA reads TGCGCCAGCAGCCAAGGAACAGCGGGGGGGCCGAGGGTTACAGATACGCAGTATTTT. It translates to CASSQGTAGGPRVTDTQYF.

The chain uses TRBV7-2 and TRBJ2-3, with 8 positions matching TRBD2. Losses at the gene ends were 7 bases for V and 4 bases for J; bases not matched to a gene: 13. The CDR3 length is 16 residues. Per the germline V gene, CDR1 is SGHTA and CDR2 is FQGNSA. The CDR3 nucleotides are TGTGCCAGCACCTCTTCGGAGGGTAGCGGGGCAGATACGCAGTATTTT. This encodes CASTSSEGSGADTQYF. Variable domain in full (rest from reference TRBV7-2 and TRBJ2-3): GAGVSQSPSNKVTEKGKDVELRCDPISGHTALYWYRQSLGQGLEFLIYFQGNSAPDKSGLPSDRFSAERTGGSVSTLTIQRTQQEDSAVYLCASTSSEGSGADTQYFGPGTRLTVL.

To note about this clonotype: With a much larger clone just one base away, this may be a read error. The chain links TRBV4-2 to TRBJ2-1; D unclear. The CDR3 contains 13 residues. The V gene's germline CDR1 is LGHNA and CDR2 YNFKEQ. The CDR3 DNA reads as TGTGCCAACAGCCAAGGGCCGTTTAATGAGCAGTTCTTC. Protein product: CANSQGPFNEQFF.

This clonotype was found many times. V gene TRBV13 combines with J gene TRBJ2-2, with TRBD1 matching 10 bases. The trim removed 4 bases at V and 6 bases at J, leaving 5 bases unmatched. This CDR3 is built from 15 residues. The V gene's germline CDR1 is PRHDT and CDR2 FYEKMQ (reference sequence). This CDR3 reads CASSSGTGAPGELFF. CDR3 DNA sequence: TGTGCCAGCAGCTCCGGGACAGGGGCTCCCGGGGAGCTGTTTTTT.

This clonotype was counted between two and nine times. The chain has TRBV10-3 and TRBJ2-1, with TRBD1 matching 10 bases. V was pared by 11 bases and J by 6 bases, with 4 bases of the junction left unmatched. This CDR3 has 12 residues. Per germline, CDR1 ENHRY and CDR2 SYGVKD. In DNA, the CDR3 is TGTGCCGTGGGACAGGGGACCAATGAGCAGTTCTTC. Its protein product is CAVGQGTNEQFF.

The chain uses TRBV11-1 and TRBJ2-1, with D perhaps matching TRBD2 (6 bases). In germline, CDR1 is SGHAT, CDR2 FQDESV (reference sequence). The CDR3 consists of 16 residues. The V end was cut by 1 base, the J end by 0 bases, with 10 bases between. The CDR3 nucleotides are TGTGCCAGCAGCTTAGTCCTAGCGAACTCCTACAATGAGCAGTTCTTC. This encodes CASSLVLANSYNEQFF.

This clonotype was counted only a few times. The chain combines TRBV7-8 with TRBJ1-6, with D hard to call. The CDR3 totals 16 residues. CDR1 and CDR2 from the germline V gene are SGHVS and FQNEAQ. The ends were cut back, 3 bases at V and 4 bases at J, with 13 bases in the middle. CDR3 sequence: CASSFWATSYNSPLHF. CDR3 in DNA: TGTGCCAGCAGCTTCTGGGCGACGTCATATAATTCACCCCTCCACTTT.

The gene calls are TRBV15 and TRBJ1-5, with 7 bases fitting TRBD1. The V segment lost 5 bases and the J segment 7 bases; nucleotides outside the gene matches: 8. From germline, CDR1 is LNHNV and CDR2 YYDKDF (reference sequence). The CDR3 loop spans 14 amino acids. CDR3 DNA sequence: TGTGCCACCAGCTCCTCAGGGGGGAAGCAGCCCCAGCATTTT. It is translated as CATSSSGGKQPQHF. Full variable domain (missing parts from reference TRBV15 and TRBJ1-5): DAMVIQNPRYQVTQFGKPVTLSCSQTLNHNVMYWYQQKSSQAPKLLFHYYDKDFNNEADTPDNFQSRRPNTSFCFLDIRSPGLGDTAMYLCATSSSGGKQPQHFGDGTRLSIL.

The rearrangement links TRBV6-2 or TRBV6-3 to TRBJ2-7; the D gene is possibly TRBD2 (5 bases). The V and J ends lost 7 bases and 7 bases respectively, with 14 bases between them. This CDR3 is 12 amino acids long. Germline V gene data show CDR1 as MNHEY and CDR2 as SVGEGT. In nucleotides, the CDR3 is TGTGCCAGCACCGACTGGGCGGGTGAGCAGTACGTC. Amino acid sequence: CASTDWAGEQYV.

This clonotype was picked up a small number of times. This chain links TRBV28 with TRBJ2-5; D gene unclear. CDR3 length: 14 residues. The V and J ends lost 3 bases and 1 base respectively, with 9 bases between them. CDR1 is MDHEN and CDR2 is SYDVKM in the germline V gene. CDR3 region: CASSFDLLQETQYF. For the CDR3, the DNA is TGTGCCAGCAGTTTCGACCTCCTCCAAGAGACCCAGTACTTC.

This clonotype showed up many times. V usage is TRBV7-6 and J usage is TRBJ2-2, with 8 positions matching TRBD1. Germline V gene sequence: CDR1 SGHVS, CDR2 FNYEAQ. With 3 bases clipped from V and 4 bases from J, the junction kept 10 bases outside the gene matches. The length of the CDR3 is 17 residues. This CDR3 is CASSLATGERVTGELFF. In nucleotides, the CDR3 is TGTGCCAGCAGCTTGGCGACAGGGGAGCGGGTCACCGGGGAGCTGTTTTTT.

In this sample, this clonotype turned up a few times. The chain combines TRBV20-1 with TRBJ2-1; 8 bases map to TRBD2. Germline V gene data show CDR1 as DFQATT and CDR2 as SNEGSKA (reference sequence). V dropped 1 base and J dropped 7; count of bases not matched to a gene: 9. This CDR3 is 15 amino acids long. CDR3: CSARAPASGYNEQFF. CDR3 coding DNA: TGCAGTGCTAGAGCCCCGGCTAGCGGGTATAATGAGCAGTTCTTC.

The chain employs TRBV7-8 and TRBJ2-3; 9 nucleotides agree with TRBD1. Germline CDR1 SGHVS, CDR2 FQNEAQ. V gave up 3 bases and J gave up 6 bases; unmatched junction bases: 4. The CDR3 is 14 residues long. CDR3: CASSLGQGDDTQYF. The CDR3, as DNA: TGTGCCAGCAGCTTGGGACAGGGCGACGATACGCAGTATTTT.